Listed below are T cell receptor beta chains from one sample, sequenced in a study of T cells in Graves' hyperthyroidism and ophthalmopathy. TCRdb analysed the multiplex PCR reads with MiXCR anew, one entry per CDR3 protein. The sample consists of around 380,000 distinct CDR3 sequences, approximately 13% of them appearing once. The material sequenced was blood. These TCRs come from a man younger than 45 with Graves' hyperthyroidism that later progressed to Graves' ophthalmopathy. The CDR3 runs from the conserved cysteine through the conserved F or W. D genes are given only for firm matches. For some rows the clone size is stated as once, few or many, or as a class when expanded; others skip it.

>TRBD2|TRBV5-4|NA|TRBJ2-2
CASSLPFSGDGSGELFF
TGTGCCAGCAGCTTACCATTTAGCGGGGATGGTTCCGGGGAGCTGTTTTTT
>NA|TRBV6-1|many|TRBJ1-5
CASSAYRDDSNQPQHF
TGTGCCAGCAGTGCCTATAGGGATGATAGCAATCAGCCCCAGCATTTT
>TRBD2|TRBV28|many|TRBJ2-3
CASSSPLAGNTQYF
TGTGCCAGCAGTTCCCCTTTAGCGGGGAATACGCAGTATTTT
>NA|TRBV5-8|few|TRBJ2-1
CASSLALDMASYNEQFF
TGTGCCAGCAGCTTGGCCCTCGACATGGCATCCTACAATGAGCAGTTCTTC
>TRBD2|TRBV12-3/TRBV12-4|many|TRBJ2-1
CASSSFDRGGLAGEYNEQFF
TGTGCCAGCAGTTCATTCGACAGGGGCGGACTAGCGGGGGAGTACAATGAGCAGTTCTTC
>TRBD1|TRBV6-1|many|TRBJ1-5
CASRTGTEPQHF
TGTGCCAGCAGGACAGGGACGGAGCCCCAGCATTTT
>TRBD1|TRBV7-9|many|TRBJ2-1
CASSLRDRAGEQFF
TGTGCCAGCAGCTTAAGGGACAGGGCTGGGGAGCAGTTCTTC
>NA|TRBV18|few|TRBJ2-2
CASSAGTENTGELFF
TGTGCCAGCTCAGCCGGGACGGAGAACACCGGGGAGCTGTTTTTT
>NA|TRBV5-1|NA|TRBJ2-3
CASSLVLTGGTDTQYF
TGCGCCAGCAGCTTGGTTTTGACCGGAGGCACAGATACGCAGTATTTT
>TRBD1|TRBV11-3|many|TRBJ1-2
CASTAGTANYGYTF
TGTGCCAGCACCGCCGGGACAGCTAACTATGGCTACACCTTC
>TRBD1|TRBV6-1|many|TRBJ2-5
CASSYGGQGETQYF
TGTGCCAGCAGTTACGGAGGACAGGGGGAGACCCAGTACTTC
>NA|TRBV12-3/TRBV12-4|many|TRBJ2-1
CASSNRGYNEQFF
TGTGCCAGCAGTAATAGGGGGTACAATGAGCAGTTCTTC
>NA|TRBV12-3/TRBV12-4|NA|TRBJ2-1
CASSLASGEQFF
TGTGCCAGCAGTTTAGCCTCGGGTGAGCAGTTCTTC
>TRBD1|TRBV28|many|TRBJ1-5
CASRDGTGNQPQHF
TGTGCCAGCAGGGACGGGACAGGGAATCAGCCCCAGCATTTT
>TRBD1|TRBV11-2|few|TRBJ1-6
CASGTGGNSPLHF
TGTGCCAGCGGGACAGGGGGAAATTCACCCCTCCACTTT
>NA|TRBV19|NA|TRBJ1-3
CASSTPDTRRLNTIYF
TGTGCCAGTAGTACACCTGACACCCGCCGACTAAACACCATATATTTT
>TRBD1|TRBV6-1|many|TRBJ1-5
CASSDAGGSQPQHF
TGTGCCAGCAGCGACGCAGGGGGCTCTCAGCCCCAGCATTTT
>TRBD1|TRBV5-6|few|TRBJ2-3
CASSEIRTGIRPSPSTDTQYF
TGTGCCAGCAGCGAGATAAGGACAGGGATTAGACCTTCCCCTAGCACAGATACGCAGTATTTT
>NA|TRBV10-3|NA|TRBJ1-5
CAISESILNQPQHF
TGTGCCATCAGTGAGTCGATCCTTAATCAGCCCCAGCATTTT
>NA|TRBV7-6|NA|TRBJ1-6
CASSFRTAYNSPLHF
TGTGCCAGCAGCTTCCGGACAGCTTATAATTCACCCCTCCACTTT
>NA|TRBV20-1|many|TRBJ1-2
CSARDAAFYGYTF
TGCAGTGCTAGAGACGCCGCGTTCTATGGCTACACCTTC
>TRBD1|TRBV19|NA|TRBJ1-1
CASSNTGGETEAFF
TGTGCCAGTAGTAACACAGGGGGCGAGACTGAAGCTTTCTTT
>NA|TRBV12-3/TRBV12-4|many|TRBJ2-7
CASSHRSEQYF
TGTGCCAGCAGTCACAGGTCCGAGCAGTACTTC
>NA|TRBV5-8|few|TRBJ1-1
CASSLVGGGEPDTEAFF
TGTGCCAGCAGCTTGGTTGGTGGGGGGGAACCGGACACTGAAGCTTTCTTT
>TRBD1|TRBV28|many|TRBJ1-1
CASRGGQGTTEAFF
TGTGCCAGCAGGGGTGGACAGGGCACCACTGAAGCTTTCTTT
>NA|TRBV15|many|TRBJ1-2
CATSRDHGDNYGYTF
TGTGCCACCAGCAGAGATCACGGGGACAACTATGGCTACACCTTC
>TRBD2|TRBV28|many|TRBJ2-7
CASSPAGELGEQYF
TGTGCCAGCAGTCCAGCGGGGGAGTTGGGGGAGCAGTACTTC
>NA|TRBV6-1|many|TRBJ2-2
CASRQKGDTGELFF
TGTGCCAGCAGACAAAAGGGTGACACCGGGGAGCTGTTTTTT
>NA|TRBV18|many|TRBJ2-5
CASSRSTQETQYF
TGTGCCAGCTCACGTTCCACCCAAGAGACCCAGTACTTC
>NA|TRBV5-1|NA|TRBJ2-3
CASAKADAGYTDTQYF
TGCGCCAGCGCTAAAGCGGACGCGGGATACACAGATACGCAGTATTTT
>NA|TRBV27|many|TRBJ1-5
CASSLSGMGNQPQHF
TGTGCCAGCAGTTTATCGGGGATGGGCAATCAGCCCCAGCATTTT
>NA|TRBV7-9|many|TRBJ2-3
CASSLLLDTQYF
TGTGCCAGCAGCCTTCTGCTAGATACGCAGTATTTT
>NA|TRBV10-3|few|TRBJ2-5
CAISELEETQYF
TGTGCCATCAGTGAACTAGAAGAGACCCAGTACTTC
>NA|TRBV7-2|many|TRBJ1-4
CASSLGTGGPEKLFF
TGTGCCAGCAGCTTAGGGACGGGGGGTCCTGAAAAACTGTTTTTT
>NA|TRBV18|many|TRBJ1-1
CASSQGRTEAFF
TGTGCCAGCTCACAGGGGCGCACTGAAGCTTTCTTT
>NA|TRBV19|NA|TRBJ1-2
CASSLSGRNTYYGYTF
TGTGCCAGTAGTTTATCGGGCCGAAATACTTACTATGGCTACACCTTC
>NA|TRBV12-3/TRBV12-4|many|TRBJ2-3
CASSAGRYTGPTDTQYF
TGTGCCAGCAGCGCCGGGCGGTATACAGGCCCCACAGATACGCAGTATTTT
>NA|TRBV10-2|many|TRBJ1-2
CASSDVGDGYGYTF
TGCGCCAGCAGTGACGTCGGGGACGGCTATGGCTACACCTTC
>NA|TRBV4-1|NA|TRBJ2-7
CASSQGGISGFYYEQYF
TGCGCCAGCAGCCAAGGGGGGATTTCAGGGTTCTACTACGAGCAGTACTTC
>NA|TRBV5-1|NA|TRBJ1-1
CASSWGDGPMNTEAFF
TGCGCCAGCAGCTGGGGGGACGGACCCATGAACACTGAAGCTTTCTTT
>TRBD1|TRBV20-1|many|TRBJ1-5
CSAETGRSNQPQHF
TGCAGTGCTGAGACAGGGAGGAGCAATCAGCCCCAGCATTTT
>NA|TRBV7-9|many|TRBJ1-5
CASSKDSQPQHF
TGTGCCAGCAGCAAAGACAGTCAGCCCCAGCATTTT
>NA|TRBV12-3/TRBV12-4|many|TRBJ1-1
CASSLVENTEAFF
TGTGCCAGCAGCTTGGTAGAGAACACTGAAGCTTTCTTT
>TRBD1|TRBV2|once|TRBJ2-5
CASRGQGARETQYF
TGTGCCAGCAGGGGACAGGGGGCGAGGGAGACCCAGTACTTC
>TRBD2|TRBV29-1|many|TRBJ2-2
CSVAYLAGGTGELFF
TGCAGCGTGGCCTATCTAGCGGGGGGCACCGGGGAGCTGTTTTTT
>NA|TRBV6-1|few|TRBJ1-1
CASSGQLGTEAFF
TGTGCCAGCAGTGGTCAGCTCGGTACTGAAGCTTTCTTT
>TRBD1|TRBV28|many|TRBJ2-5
CASSFRRGQLQETQYF
TGTGCCAGCAGTTTTCGACGGGGACAGCTCCAAGAGACCCAGTACTTC
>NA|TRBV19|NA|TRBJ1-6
CASSISGSSYNSPLHF
TGTGCCAGTAGTATTTCGGGGAGCTCCTATAATTCACCCCTCCACTTT
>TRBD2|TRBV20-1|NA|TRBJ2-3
CSAIPGLAGGPGDTQYF
TGCAGTGCCATACCAGGACTAGCGGGGGGGCCGGGAGATACGCAGTATTTT
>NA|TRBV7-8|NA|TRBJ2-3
CASSLTAKVTDTQYF
TGTGCCAGCAGCTTAACTGCCAAAGTCACAGATACGCAGTATTTT
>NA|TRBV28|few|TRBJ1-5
CASRQQQSNQPQHF
TGTGCCAGCAGACAACAACAGAGCAATCAGCCCCAGCATTTT
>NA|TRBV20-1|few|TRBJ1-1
CSARRDGRGTEAFF
TGCAGTGCTAGGAGGGACGGACGAGGCACTGAAGCTTTCTTT
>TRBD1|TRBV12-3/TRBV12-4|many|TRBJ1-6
CASSLGQGFYNSPLHF
TGTGCCAGCAGTTTGGGACAGGGTTTTTATAATTCACCCCTCCACTTT
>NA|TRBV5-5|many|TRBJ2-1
CASSFQRGAGNEQFF
TGTGCCAGCAGCTTTCAACGGGGGGCGGGCAATGAGCAGTTCTTC